The next 8 T cell receptor beta chains were all read from a single sample in a study of T cells expressing NK-cell markers. With the 5' RACE reads reprocessed, TCRdb shows one record per CDR3 protein and no DNA. The sample holds roughly 430,000 distinct CDR3 sequences. Sequenced input: blood T cells: a sorted CD56 or NKG2C T cell subset, CD4+ or CD8+ T cells, or bulk PBMC T cells (not recorded which). The receptor source for this set is a woman aged 18 to 75 in good health.

The chain combines TRBV19 with TRBJ1-5; TCRdb indicates TRBD1, and absent DNA this call remains unverified. The germline V gene has CDR1 LNHDA and CDR2 SQIVND (reference sequence). The CDR3 is 15 amino acids. CDR3 region: CASRLRTDSNQPQHF. Combining the CDR3 with reference TRBV19 and TRBJ1-5 gives the whole variable domain DGGITQSPKYLFRKEGQNVTLSCEQNLNHDAMYWYRQDPGQGLRLIYYSQIVNDFQKGDIAEGYSVSREKKESFPLTVTSAQKNPTAFYLCASRLRTDSNQPQHFGDGTRLSIL.

The chain joins TRBV3-1 to TRBJ1-1. The CDR3 consists of 14 residues. Looked up from germline, CDR1 is LGHDT and CDR2 is YNNKEL (reference sequence). The CDR3 here is CASSQDPADTEAFF.

The chain combines TRBV18 with TRBJ1-1. The CDR3 has 13 residues. From germline, CDR1 is KGHSH and CDR2 LQKENI. The CDR3: CASSPPVDTEAFF.

The chain joins TRBV27 to TRBJ1-2. The germline V gene encodes CDR1 MNHEY and CDR2 SMNVEV (reference sequence). The CDR3 extends over 14 amino acids. The CDR3 reads CASSPRALVNGYTF.

The chain is built from TRBV5-4 and TRBJ1-1; TCRdb's D call of TRBD1 is untestable without DNA. This CDR3 spans 18 amino acids. Germline V lookup: CDR1 SGHNT, CDR2 YYREEE (reference sequence). The chain's CDR3 is CASSLNYRDRGGDTEAFF.

The CDR3 loop reads CASSLGTRPLGGEKLFF. The chain links TRBV7-9 to TRBJ1-4. The CDR3 covers 17 residues. CDR1 is SEHNR, CDR2 FQNEAQ, per germline (reference sequence).

J is TRBJ1-3 and V is TRBV29-1; TCRdb's D gene call, TRBD1, goes unchecked for lack of DNA. Germline-derived CDR1 and CDR2 are SQVTM and ANQGSEA. CDR3 length: 13 residues. CDR3 region: CSVGGTAGNTIYF.

The V call is TRBV6-1, the J call TRBJ1-3. Germline-derived CDR1 and CDR2 are MNHNS and SASEGT. There are 14 residues in the CDR3. This CDR3 is CASSTAGPKYTIYF.